This passage covers 16 T cell receptor beta chains from one sample sequenced in a study of low-dose radiotherapy and immunotherapy resistance in tumors. Specified time point: after trial treatment. As to treatment: LDRT plus nivolumab, ipilimumab, low-dose cyclophosphamide and aspirin (RACIN trial). TRAV- and TRBV-specific primers, spanning alpha and beta chains, primed first-strand cDNA. PCR amplification of the TCRs was performed with Phusion for approximately 20 PCR cycles, and it relied on a constant-region primer together with a V-primer adapter. Via MiXCR, TCRdb re-called the reads, giving one row per CDR3 protein. This sample carries 100,000 or so distinct CDR3 sequences, 20% of them seen once, and the ten largest clones take over 4%. Sequenced material: PBMCs, taken after low-dose radiotherapy plus immunotherapy. These receptors all stem from a male donor with prostate cancer.

At least ten counts were recorded for this clonotype. J is TRBJ1-2 and V is TRBV6-5; D is unclear. From germline, CDR1 is MNHEY and CDR2 SVGAGI. The V gene lost 4 bases and the J gene lost 10 bases, with 13 bases spanning the gap. The CDR3 consists of 12 residues. In DNA form, the CDR3 reads TGTGCCAGCAGTTCCCCTACACAGATCTACACCTTC. It translates to CASSSPTQIYTF.

In its sample, this clonotype was seen many times. The rearrangement links TRBV3-1 to TRBJ2-1; D is undetermined. This CDR3 contains 16 residues. Germline CDR1 and CDR2: LGHDT and YNNKEL (reference sequence). V was trimmed by 5 bases and J by 1 base, leaving 15 bases between them. The DNA for the CDR3 is TGTGCCAGCAGCTCAAGCCGGGCCAGTTCCTACAATGAGCAGTTCTTC. This translates into CASSSSRASSYNEQFF.

J is TRBJ2-1 and V is TRBV7-8; D may correspond to TRBD1 or TRBD2 (5 bases each). Deletions cut 2 bases from V and 5 bases from J, with 10 bases between. CDR1 is SGHVS, CDR2 FQNEAQ, per germline. The length of the CDR3 is 14 residues. Here the CDR3 DNA reads TGTGCCAGCAGCTTAAGGGACGCGAACAATGAGCAGTTCTTC. Translating it yields CASSLRDANNEQFF.

This clonotype was observed many times. The chain links TRBV29-1 to TRBJ2-5; 8 bases map to TRBD2. The CDR3 is made up of 14 amino acids. Germline lookup yields CDR1 SQVTM and CDR2 ANQGSEA. The V and J ends lost 3 bases and 5 bases, in that order; junction bases with no gene match: 8. The CDR3 spells CSVEGGGLVETQYF. CDR3 in DNA: TGCAGCGTTGAGGGCGGGGGGTTGGTGGAGACCCAGTACTTC.

The rearrangement uses TRBV10-3 and TRBJ2-7; 7 nucleotides line up with TRBD2. Germline assignment: CDR1 ENHRY and CDR2 SYGVKD. This CDR3 is built from 13 residues. The junction had 0 bases not matched to a gene; V was cut back by 2 bases and J by 2 bases. The CDR3: CAISEGTTYEQYF. Here the CDR3 DNA reads TGTGCCATCAGTGAGGGGACTACCTACGAGCAGTACTTC.

This clonotype was counted many times. The rearrangement links TRBV5-5 to TRBJ2-7; D is tentatively TRBD1 or TRBD2 (5 bases each). Germline CDR1 SGHKS, CDR2 YYEKEE (reference sequence). V was pared by 3 bases and J by 5 bases, with 9 bases between. This CDR3 is built from 12 residues. This CDR3 is CASSWQGDEQYF. The CDR3 coding sequence is TGTGCCAGCAGCTGGCAGGGAGACGAGCAGTACTTC. The full variable domain, completed using reference TRBV5-5 and TRBJ2-7, is DAGVTQSPTHLIKTRGQQVTLRCSPISGHKSVSWYQQVLGQGPQFIFQYYEKEERGRGNFPDRFSARQFPNYSSELNVNALLLGDSALYLCASSWQGDEQYFGPGTRLTVT.

This clonotype appeared once. This rearrangement joins TRBV7-8 to TRBJ2-3; 7 bases map to TRBD1. V lost 5 bases and J lost 8; bases outside the gene matches: 10. The length of the CDR3 is 14 residues. Looked up from germline, CDR1 is SGHVS and CDR2 is FQNEAQ. The chain's CDR3 is CASSARDSIGTQYF. CDR3 nucleotides: TGTGCCAGCAGCGCCCGGGACAGTATAGGTACGCAGTATTTT. Using reference TRBV7-8 and TRBJ2-3 for the parts outside the CDR3, the full variable domain is GAGVSQSPRYKVAKRGQDVALRCDPISGHVSLFWYQQALGQGPEFLTYFQNEAQLDKSGLPSDRFFAERPEGSVSTLKIQRTQQEDSAVYLCASSARDSIGTQYFGPGTRLTVL.

Comment on this clonotype: This may be a read error, as it is one base from a much larger clone. This sequence joins TRBV7-9 and TRBJ2-1; D ambiguous. V dropped 3 bases and J dropped 5 bases, with 5 bases sitting between them. CDR3 size: 12 residues. Germline V gene data show CDR1 as SEHNR and CDR2 as FQNEAQ (reference sequence). The CDR3 here is CASSFRDNEQFF. Written as DNA, the CDR3 is TGTGCCAGCAGCTTCCGAGACAATGAGCAGTTCTTC.

Note on this clonotype: A far larger clone is off by one base, so a read error is likely. The chain combines TRBV6-2 or TRBV6-3 with TRBJ2-7; D remains ambiguous. Germline V CDR1 and CDR2: MNHEY, SVGEGT. This CDR3 has 14 residues. The DNA of the CDR3 is TGTGTCAGCAGAAAGGGTCGGACGACCTACGAGCAGTACTTC. Translation gives CVSRKGRTTYEQYF.

This clonotype was recorded many times. The chain links TRBV5-6 to TRBJ2-3; no definite D call. V was shortened by 1 base and J by 2 bases, with 8 bases between the two germline ends. The length of the CDR3 is 14 residues. Germline values: CDR1 SGHDT, CDR2 YYEEEE. The CDR3 reads CASSLPKNTDTQYF. The CDR3 nucleotides read TGTGCCAGCAGCTTGCCAAAAAACACAGATACGCAGTATTTT.

As concerns this clonotype: This likely stems from a read error, as it lies one base from a far larger clone. The gene calls are TRBV6-8 and TRBJ2-7, with D possibly matching TRBD1 (6 bases). CDR3 length equals 14 residues. The germline V and J ends were trimmed by 10 bases and 2 bases, with 18 bases remaining between them. Germline V gene lookup returns CDR1 MNHGY and CDR2 SAAAGT. This CDR3 reads CANREAQVAYEQYF. CDR3 coding DNA: TGTGCCAACAGGGAAGCCCAAGTAGCCTACGAGCAGTACTTC.

The chain combines TRBV7-8 with TRBJ2-2; tentatively, D is TRBD2 (5 bases). This CDR3 comprises 15 residues. Germline V gene sequence: CDR1 SGHVS, CDR2 FQNEAQ. V was cut by 5 bases and J by 4 bases, with 14 bases left in between. Here the CDR3 DNA reads TGTGCCAGCAGCCCATTACGGGGTGGCACCGGGGAGCTGTTTTTT. It is translated as CASSPLRGGTGELFF. The whole variable domain, remainder taken from reference TRBV7-8 and TRBJ2-2, is GAGVSQSPRYKVAKRGQDVALRCDPISGHVSLFWYQQALGQGPEFLTYFQNEAQLDKSGLPSDRFFAERPEGSVSTLKIQRTQQEDSAVYLCASSPLRGGTGELFFGEGSRLTVL.

The chain couples TRBV7-9 to TRBJ1-1; 7 nucleotides match TRBD1. Trimming took 5 bases from V and 1 from J; bases not matched to a gene: 10. Per germline, CDR1 SEHNR and CDR2 FQNEAQ (reference sequence). CDR3 length: 16 amino acids. The CDR3 region is CASSLGTAKGNTEAFF. The CDR3 bases are TGTGCCAGCAGCCTCGGGACAGCGAAAGGGAACACTGAAGCTTTCTTT.

This chain links TRBV2 with TRBJ2-3; 11 bases match TRBD2. Germline V gene sequence: CDR1 SNHLY, CDR2 FYNNEI. CDR3 length: 14 residues. V dropped 7 bases and J dropped 1; count of bases not matched to a gene: 1. The CDR3 bases are TGTGCCAGCAATAGCGGGGGGGGCACAGATACGCAGTATTTT. This translates into CASNSGGGTDTQYF.

Comment on this clonotype: It differs at one base from a far larger clone, so likely a read error. The rearrangement uses TRBV9 and TRBJ2-7; 8 bases line up with TRBD2. The CDR3 spans 13 residues. Germline values: CDR1 SGDLS, CDR2 YYNGEE. V dropped 3 bases and J dropped 8; count of bases not matched to a gene: 7. Here the CDR3 DNA reads TGTGCCAGCAGCGATTGGCGGGGGGCAAAGCAGTACTTC. Translating it yields CASSDWRGAKQYF.

The chain combines TRBV30 with TRBJ2-3; TRBD1 or TRBD2 may be the D gene (5 bases each). Germline CDR1 and CDR2: GTSNPN and SVGIG (reference sequence). Trimming left V 3 bases short and J 5 bases short, with 21 bases between. The CDR3 runs to 16 residues. The CDR3 here is CAWSRGLGGGGDTQYF. CDR3 DNA sequence: TGTGCCTGGAGCAGAGGGCTGGGTGGGGGTGGAGATACGCAGTATTTT.